Listed here are 17 T cell receptor beta chains from one sample, sequenced in a study of CD8 T cells in ankylosing spondylitis. Study-level results: Several highly homologous variants made up a TCR beta motif, and this motif appeared characteristic of ankylosing spondylitis blood.

Their antigens are not known. One entry per CDR3 protein, called by TCRdb with MiXCR from the 5' RACE reads. The data contain hundreds of thousands of distinct CDR3 sequences, approximately 12% of them singletons. Source material: blood, either unsorted or a sorted T cell fraction (not recorded which). Receptor source: a male donor with ankylosing spondylitis.

This clonotype was picked up a small number of times. The chain couples TRBV18 to TRBJ2-1; TRBD2 aligns across 12 bases. The V and J ends lost 4 bases and 8 bases, in that order; junction bases with no gene match: 6. The germline V gene has CDR1 KGHSH and CDR2 LQKENI. This CDR3 region has 15 residues. CDR3 sequence reads: CASSRPSGRAHEQFF. The CDR3 DNA reads as TGTGCCAGCTCACGTCCTAGCGGGAGGGCCCATGAGCAGTTCTTC.

This clonotype occurred a few times. The chain recombines TRBV12-3 or TRBV12-4 with TRBJ1-2; possibly TRBD1 for D (5 bases). The V end was cut by 5 bases, the J end by 4 bases, with 14 bases between. The CDR3 totals 14 residues. The DNA for the CDR3 is TGTGCCAGCAGTCCCCGCGGGGGTGGCTATGGCTACACCTTC. It is translated as CASSPRGGGYGYTF.

V usage is TRBV27 and J usage is TRBJ2-7; 9 nucleotides match TRBD2. This CDR3 is built from 14 residues. Germline lookup yields CDR1 MNHEY and CDR2 SMNVEV (reference sequence). V was pared by 6 bases and J by 2 bases, with 5 bases of the junction left unmatched. The CDR3 bases are TGTGCCAGCAGCTGGACTAGCGTGACCTACGAGCAGTACTTC. Amino acids: CASSWTSVTYEQYF.

This sequence joins TRBV5-1 and TRBJ2-5; tentatively, D is TRBD2 (5 bases). The CDR3 contains 14 residues. CDR1 SGHRS and CDR2 YFSETQ come from the germline V gene. Trimming removed 3 bases at V and 2 bases at J, with 11 bases between. Written as DNA, the CDR3 is TGCGCCAGCAGCTATAGCGTCAGGCAAGAGACCCAGTACTTC. Residues: CASSYSVRQETQYF. The variable domain in full, with the rest retrieved from reference TRBV5-1 and TRBJ2-5, is KAGVTQTPRYLIKTRGQQVTLSCSPISGHRSVSWYQQTPGQGLQFLFEYFSETQRNKGNFPGRFSGRQFSNSRSEMNVSTLELGDSALYLCASSYSVRQETQYFGPGTRLLVL.

The genes are TRBV4-1 and TRBJ1-6; 8 nucleotides agree with TRBD1. Trimming removed 4 bases from V and 10 bases from J; junction bases left unmatched: 15. The CDR3 length is 17 residues. Germline CDR1 is MGHRA and CDR2 is YSYEKL. DNA of the CDR3: TGCGCCAGCAGCCTCGAGGGCGCCGGGACAGGAGGCTCACCCCTCCACTTT. Amino acids: CASSLEGAGTGGSPLHF.

The rearrangement joins TRBV29-1 to TRBJ2-1; 7 bases align to TRBD1. The CDR3 spans 16 residues. Looked up from germline, CDR1 is SQVTM and CDR2 is ANQGSEA. V shed 7 bases and J 4 bases; nucleotides not matched to a gene: 16. The CDR3 is CSAATRARTGYNEQFF. CDR3 DNA sequence: TGCAGCGCCGCCACCCGGGCGCGGACAGGTTACAATGAGCAGTTCTTC.

V usage is TRBV30 and J usage is TRBJ2-7, with D hard to call. Between the trimmed V and J ends, which lost 3 bases and 4 bases, there was a span of 10 bases. The CDR3 has 12 residues. Germline values: CDR1 GTSNPN, CDR2 SVGIG (reference sequence). In DNA, the CDR3 is TGTGCCTGGAGCCTCCGTGTTTACGAGCAGTACTTC. The encoded protein is CAWSLRVYEQYF.

The chain recombines TRBV7-2 with TRBJ2-1; D remains ambiguous. V lost 5 bases to trimming and J lost 8 bases, with 10 bases between them. CDR1 is SGHTA, CDR2 FQGNSA, per germline. The CDR3 covers 12 residues. CDR3 protein: CASSDDRDEQFF. CDR3 DNA: TGTGCCAGCAGCGACGACCGCGATGAGCAGTTCTTC.

The V and J genes are TRBV7-2 and TRBJ2-2; 9 bases line up with TRBD1. With 5 bases clipped from V and 7 bases from J, the junction kept 5 bases outside the gene matches. Germline-derived CDR1 and CDR2 are SGHTA and FQGNSA. The CDR3 runs 14 residues. The CDR3 nucleotides read TGTGCCAGCAGCGTGGGACAGGGCCACGGGGAGCTGTTTTTT. This translates into CASSVGQGHGELFF.

V usage is TRBV11-2 and J usage is TRBJ1-3; D is undetermined. V was clipped by 5 bases and J by 0 bases, with 11 bases between them. Germline CDR1 reads SGHAT; CDR2 reads FQNNGV. This CDR3 region has 15 residues. The CDR3 reads CASSPQLYSGNTIYF. The CDR3 DNA follows: TGTGCCAGCAGCCCACAATTGTACTCTGGAAACACCATATATTTT.

This chain links TRBV5-6 with TRBJ2-3; D tentatively reads TRBD1 or TRBD2 (5 bases each). CDR1 and CDR2 from the germline V gene are SGHDT and YYEEEE. CDR3 length: 16 residues. The V and J ends lost 4 bases and 2 bases respectively, with 17 bases between them. CDR3 loop: CASSLTQGVLTDTQYF. The DNA for the CDR3 is TGTGCCAGCAGCCTTACCCAGGGAGTTCTCACAGATACGCAGTATTTT.

This clonotype was seen once. The chain is built from TRBV7-8 and TRBJ2-1; 10 positions agree with TRBD2. The CDR3 runs 16 residues. The V and J ends lost 5 bases and 9 bases, in that order; junction bases with no gene match: 13. CDR1 is SGHVS and CDR2 is FQNEAQ in the germline V gene. CDR3 amino acids: CASSAQRSGRAVEQFF. The CDR3 nucleotides read TGTGCCAGCAGCGCCCAGAGGAGCGGGAGGGCCGTTGAGCAGTTCTTC.

This clonotype was detected a few times. This chain joins TRBV6-5 and TRBJ2-1; D is undetermined. The V and J ends lost 5 bases and 11 bases respectively, with 19 bases between them. The CDR3 is 14 amino acids. CDR1 is MNHEY and CDR2 is SVGAGI in the germline V gene. The CDR3 loop is CASSTENTMSQQFF. CDR3 DNA sequence: TGTGCCAGCAGTACTGAAAATACAATGAGTCAGCAGTTCTTC.

This clonotype came up many times. V is TRBV12-3 or TRBV12-4 and J is TRBJ1-5, with TRBD1 matching 8 bases. The CDR3 runs to 14 residues. The V segment lost 6 bases and the J segment 4 bases; nucleotides outside the gene matches: 5. The CDR3 nucleotides read TGTGCCAGCAGCTTGCAGGGGGCGAATCAGCCCCAGCATTTT. Its translation is CASSLQGANQPQHF.

The sample holds a few counts of this clonotype. V and J are TRBV3-1 and TRBJ2-1; D not resolved. Trimming cost V 2 bases and J 8 bases, with 10 bases left between them. This CDR3 contains 13 residues. Germline-derived CDR1 and CDR2 are LGHDT and YNNKEL (reference sequence). This chain's CDR3 is CASSQIVAYEQFF. DNA for the CDR3: TGTGCCAGCAGCCAAATTGTCGCCTATGAGCAGTTCTTC.

In its sample, this clonotype was seen a few times. This chain links TRBV5-1 with TRBJ2-6; 9 positions agree with TRBD2. Germline trimming cut 4 bases from V and 3 bases from J; bases unmatched to any gene: 8. The CDR3 extends over 17 amino acids. Germline V gene sequence: CDR1 SGHRS, CDR2 YFSETQ. The CDR3 is CASSPQLAGSGANVLTF. The CDR3 DNA reads as TGCGCCAGCAGCCCCCAGCTAGCGGGAAGTGGGGCCAACGTCCTGACTTTC.

Many counts were recorded for this clonotype. V gene TRBV20-1 combines with J gene TRBJ2-3; a possible D gene is TRBD2 (5 bases). This CDR3 region has 16 residues. Germline V lookup: CDR1 DFQATT, CDR2 SNEGSKA (reference sequence). Trimming took off 3 bases at V and 3 bases at J, with 19 bases between the two ends. The CDR3 DNA reads TGCAGTGCTAGTGACTATAGCCCCACGGGTACAGATACGCAGTATTTT. Its protein product is CSASDYSPTGTDTQYF.